This T cell receptor beta chain was retrieved from a study of blood T cells in healthy people across ages. Whole-study findings and limits: Unknown CMV status may confound age-related changes in expanded clones.

CDR1 and CDR2 from the germline V gene are DFQATT and SNEGSKA (reference sequence). V trimming: 4 bases; J trimming: 7 bases; junction bases outside the gene matches: 7. This CDR3 has 15 amino acids. Caucasian individuals from Russia who were healthy and aged about 6 to 100 acted as donors. Every participating donor contributed about 10 milliliters of peripheral blood through a draw. Each sample used at least 6.5 million PBMCs. For this clonotype: Its matching antigen is unknown.

Sample-barcoded 5' priming and a J-beta primer mix drove a second PCR of roughly 7 to 11 cycles. TCRdb ran MiXCR on the 5' RACE reads and lists one entry per CDR3 protein. In the table there are about 1.1 million distinct CDR3 sequences, 35% to 40% of which are singletons. This clonotype was obtained from a man between 18 and 35 years old in good health. The specimen was blood. The J gene is TRBJ1-4, the V gene TRBV20-1, with 12 bases fitting TRBD1. The CDR3 reads CSAIRDRGRTEKLFF. The CDR3 DNA reads TGCAGTGCTATTCGGGACAGGGGGCGGACTGAAAAACTGTTTTTT.